This is a list of T cell receptor beta chains from one sample in a study of T cells in Graves' hyperthyroidism and ophthalmopathy. TCRdb analysed the multiplex PCR reads with MiXCR anew, one entry per CDR3 protein. The sample records 500,000 to 700,000 distinct CDR3 sequences, approximately 15% being singletons. Source material: blood. Every receptor here comes from a woman younger than 35 with Graves' hyperthyroidism. Both conserved end residues are part of each CDR3. D genes are given only for firm matches. Not all rows give a size; the values are once, few, many and, for expanded clones, a class.

>TRBV19|TRBJ2-7|-|few
CASSIFGQGGYEQYF
>TRBV11-2|TRBJ2-1|-|-
CASSSTWTAPARSSYNEQFF
>TRBV7-2|TRBJ2-5|TRBD2|many
CASSLRTSGGQETQYF
>TRBV12-3/TRBV12-4|TRBJ2-6|TRBD1|many
CASSFSRTGVISAAAGANVLTF
>TRBV4-2|TRBJ2-1|TRBD2|many
CASSPTSGSAEQFF
>TRBV2|TRBJ2-7|TRBD1|many
CASSWDSYYEQYF
>TRBV10-3|TRBJ2-3|TRBD2|many
CAISRATSGTDTQYF
>TRBV6-1|TRBJ2-6|-|few
CASTYLQRINSGANVLTF
>TRBV10-2|TRBJ2-7|-|many
CASTDYSYEQYF
>TRBV7-9|TRBJ2-5|-|-
CASSLGQQQETQYF
>TRBV6-2/TRBV6-3|TRBJ2-5|-|-
CASSSWGEGKETQYF
>TRBV7-2|TRBJ2-7|TRBD1|many
CASSLYPGGLYEQYF
>TRBV12-3/TRBV12-4|TRBJ2-3|TRBD1|-
CAGSGGYRGSTDTQYF
>TRBV7-9|TRBJ2-1|-|many
CASSLGGLIENEQFF
>TRBV11-2|TRBJ2-1|-|many
CASSLDRGEQFF
>TRBV12-3/TRBV12-4|TRBJ2-7|TRBD1|many
CASSHDRGPSYEQYF
>TRBV6-1|TRBJ2-3|TRBD1|few
CASRRLGQGTRDTQYF
>TRBV12-3/TRBV12-4|TRBJ2-3|-|many
CASTMTPRTDTQYF
>TRBV20-1|TRBJ1-1|-|many
CSAPIFGNTEAFF
>TRBV5-1|TRBJ2-2|-|few
CASSSRDGNTGELFF
>TRBV20-1|TRBJ1-1|-|-
CSATLTATWGTEAFF
>TRBV27|TRBJ2-7|TRBD2|-
CASSRLAGGEQYF
>TRBV28|TRBJ1-5|-|few
CASTRRLGADQPQHF
>TRBV27|TRBJ2-7|TRBD2|few
CASSLRTSGINEQYF
>TRBV28|TRBJ2-5|-|many
CASSLQGPQETQYF
>TRBV29-1|TRBJ1-1|-|many
CSVEDGSAMNTEAFF
>TRBV2|TRBJ2-3|-|many
CATMTGVIPDTQYF
>TRBV18|TRBJ1-1|-|many
CASSAQGPNTEAFF
>TRBV6-5|TRBJ2-1|TRBD2|-
CASSYSTVAGGLREQFF
>TRBV9|TRBJ1-6|TRBD1|few
CASSVGRTGRSPLHF
>TRBV30|TRBJ1-1|-|many
CAWSVLAYTEAFF
>TRBV5-1|TRBJ1-5|-|many
CASSVAGGPQPQHF
>TRBV20-1|TRBJ2-5|TRBD2|many
CSAPTSVLQETQYF
>TRBV12-3/TRBV12-4|TRBJ2-7|-|many
CASSLVARGGEQYF
>TRBV28|TRBJ2-5|-|-
CASSLRAKVVETQYF
>TRBV6-1|TRBJ2-1|-|-
CASSEYRWEWRDEQFF
>TRBV28|TRBJ2-4|-|many
CASSGTQGGKNIQYF
>TRBV24-1|TRBJ2-2|-|-
CATSDRIFAGRNTGELFF
>TRBV5-1|TRBJ1-4|TRBD1|few
CASSRGQGNEKLFF
>TRBV20-1|TRBJ2-3|TRBD2|many
CSAPYVGASGHTDTQYF
>TRBV7-2|TRBJ1-5|-|many
CASSLRAGTNQPQHF
>TRBV4-1|TRBJ2-3|-|few
CASSQVSGVLVDTQYF
>TRBV7-2|TRBJ1-4|-|many
CASSLDRARYFNEKLFF
>TRBV5-6|TRBJ2-7|-|few
CASSLDSFSYEQYF
>TRBV12-3/TRBV12-4|TRBJ2-1|TRBD2|many
CATTTSGRAREQFF
>TRBV28|TRBJ1-3|-|many
CATLWGPGNTIYF
>TRBV28|TRBJ2-3|TRBD1|few
CVSSLPWGQQSSTDTQYF
>TRBV20-1|TRBJ2-1|TRBD2|-
CSADPTSGSYNEQFF
>TRBV12-3/TRBV12-4|TRBJ2-3|-|many
CASSLAGHPTDTQYF